This is a list of T cell receptor beta chains from one sample in a study of T-cell memory formation after mild COVID-19. One entry per CDR3 protein, called by TCRdb with MiXCR from the 5' RACE reads. This sample carries over 350,000 distinct CDR3 sequences, about 24% of them seen once, and the ten largest clones take 8.8%. Sequencing used PBMCs or a T cell subset sorted from them (not recorded which). These receptors all come from an adult woman who had mild COVID-19 (a few samples of this study predate the infection). Cell type and time point are not known. Each CDR3 is given with its conserved first and last residue. D genes are given only for firm matches. Clone size is shown for a subset of rows, as once, few, many or a class of expanded clone.

V: TRBV30
D: .
J: TRBJ1-3
size: .
DNA: TGTGCCTGGGGGAAGCAGAGTGGAAACACCATATATTTT
CDR3: CAWGKQSGNTIYF

V: TRBV7-9
D: TRBD1
J: TRBJ1-1
size: .
DNA: TGTGCCAGCAGCTGGGACGGCAGGACAGGGGAGGGTTGGACTGAAGCTTTCTTT
CDR3: CASSWDGRTGEGWTEAFF

V: TRBV12-3/TRBV12-4
D: .
J: TRBJ1-1
size: many
DNA: TGTGCCAGCAGTCCTAGGGGGGTGAAGAACACTGAAGCTTTCTTT
CDR3: CASSPRGVKNTEAFF

V: TRBV10-3
D: .
J: TRBJ2-4
size: few
DNA: TGTGCCTCCCGCGGGACGTCCAAAAACATTCAGTACTTC
CDR3: CASRGTSKNIQYF

V: TRBV6-1
D: .
J: TRBJ2-7
size: .
DNA: TGTGCCAGCAGTGATGCAGGCCCGGTAACCTACGAGCAGTACTTC
CDR3: CASSDAGPVTYEQYF

V: TRBV19
D: .
J: TRBJ1-2
size: many
DNA: TGTGCCAGTAGTGAACGGCTGAGGACTAACTATGGCTACACCTTC
CDR3: CASSERLRTNYGYTF

V: TRBV6-2/TRBV6-3
D: TRBD1
J: TRBJ1-5
size: few
DNA: TGTGCCAGCAGTTACTCGACAGGGGGCAATCAGCCCCAGCATTTT
CDR3: CASSYSTGGNQPQHF

V: TRBV5-1
D: .
J: TRBJ2-2
size: .
DNA: TGCGCCAGCAGCTTAGGGGAACTCAACACCGGGGAGCTGTTTTTT
CDR3: CASSLGELNTGELFF

V: TRBV11-2
D: TRBD2
J: TRBJ2-1
size: .
DNA: TGTGCCAGCAGCTACGTAGCGGGAGGGACCAATGAGCAGTTCTTC
CDR3: CASSYVAGGTNEQFF

V: TRBV5-1
D: .
J: TRBJ1-6
size: few
DNA: TGCGCCAGCAGCTTATCGGGGCGTTCACCCCTCCACTTT
CDR3: CASSLSGRSPLHF

V: TRBV7-9
D: TRBD2
J: TRBJ2-3
size: many
DNA: TGTGCCAGCAGCTCCAACCCTAGCGGGGGCACAGATACGCAGTATTTT
CDR3: CASSSNPSGGTDTQYF

V: TRBV6-2/TRBV6-3
D: TRBD1
J: TRBJ2-7
size: few
DNA: TGTGCCAGCAGGTACATGGACAGGGGGTACGAGCAGTACTTC
CDR3: CASRYMDRGYEQYF

V: TRBV10-3
D: TRBD1
J: TRBJ1-1
size: .
DNA: TGTGCCGCCGGGGGGACAGAACCCATGAACACTGAAGCTTTCTTT
CDR3: CAAGGTEPMNTEAFF

V: TRBV20-1
D: .
J: TRBJ2-1
size: few
DNA: TGCAGTGCTAGTGGCGTATCTGGAGTCAATGAGCAGTTCTTC
CDR3: CSASGVSGVNEQFF

V: TRBV5-1
D: .
J: TRBJ1-1
size: many
DNA: TGCGCCAGCAGCTTGGCAGGGGTCGACACTGAAGCTTTCTTT
CDR3: CASSLAGVDTEAFF

V: TRBV6-2/TRBV6-3
D: .
J: TRBJ1-2
size: few
DNA: TGTGCCAGCAGTTCCACAGATGGAGCTAACTATGGCTACACCTTC
CDR3: CASSSTDGANYGYTF

V: TRBV29-1
D: .
J: TRBJ1-2
size: few
DNA: TGCAGCGTTCGGGGGGCTGGCTACACCTTC
CDR3: CSVRGAGYTF

V: TRBV9
D: .
J: TRBJ2-2
size: .
DNA: TGTGCCTCCAGCGTGGTAGCTAGCACCGGGGAGCTGTTTTTT
CDR3: CASSVVASTGELFF

V: TRBV6-5
D: TRBD2
J: TRBJ2-7
size: .
DNA: TGTGCCAGCAGTCGTGGGACTACTCGCTCCTACGAGCAGTACTTC
CDR3: CASSRGTTRSYEQYF

V: TRBV7-6
D: TRBD2
J: TRBJ2-1
size: .
DNA: TGTGCCAGCAGCTCACAGCGGGAGGGCCTTTTCAATGAGCAGTTCTTC
CDR3: CASSSQREGLFNEQFF

V: TRBV20-1
D: .
J: TRBJ1-2
size: .
DNA: TGCAGTGCTACAGGGAAGGCTAACTATGACTACACCTTC
CDR3: CSATGKANYDYTF

V: TRBV12-3/TRBV12-4
D: .
J: TRBJ1-2
size: few
DNA: TGTGCCAGCAGGTCGGACGGATATGGCTACACCTTC
CDR3: CASRSDGYGYTF

V: TRBV27
D: TRBD2
J: TRBJ2-5
size: few
DNA: TGTGCCAGCAGTTTAACCCAGGGAGGGGAGACCCAGTACTTC
CDR3: CASSLTQGGETQYF

V: TRBV4-2
D: TRBD2
J: TRBJ2-2
size: .
DNA: TGTGCCAGCAGCCAAGTTTCCGTGCCTAGCGGGAGATCGAACACCGGGGAGCTGTTTTTT
CDR3: CASSQVSVPSGRSNTGELFF

V: TRBV9
D: TRBD2
J: TRBJ2-1
size: .
DNA: TGTGCCACTAGCGGGGGGGTGGACAATGAGCAGTTCTTC
CDR3: CATSGGVDNEQFF

V: TRBV6-5
D: TRBD1
J: TRBJ2-7
size: .
DNA: TGTGCCAGCAGTTACCGACAGGGGGGCTACGAGCAGTACTTC
CDR3: CASSYRQGGYEQYF

V: TRBV7-3
D: .
J: TRBJ2-1
size: few
DNA: TGTGCCAGCAGCTCAACAGGAAACTCCTACAATGAGCAGTTCTTC
CDR3: CASSSTGNSYNEQFF

V: TRBV9
D: .
J: TRBJ2-7
size: few
DNA: TGTGCCAGCAGCTTGCGGGCGTCTCGGGACTACGAGCAGTACTTC
CDR3: CASSLRASRDYEQYF

V: TRBV5-6
D: TRBD1
J: TRBJ2-5
size: many
DNA: TGTGCCAGCAGCTTGGCCACCAGGGGGGAGACCCAGTACTTC
CDR3: CASSLATRGETQYF

V: TRBV7-3
D: .
J: TRBJ2-2
size: .
DNA: TGTGCCAGCAGCTTGGGGTGGGGCGCGAACACCGGGGAGCTGTTTTTT
CDR3: CASSLGWGANTGELFF

V: TRBV27
D: .
J: TRBJ2-3
size: many
DNA: TGTGCCAGCAGTTTATCGCTAAGCACAGATACGCAGTATTTT
CDR3: CASSLSLSTDTQYF

V: TRBV24-1
D: .
J: TRBJ2-5
size: .
DNA: TGTGCCACCAGTGATGACAGGTCAAGAACCCAGTACTTC
CDR3: CATSDDRSRTQYF

V: TRBV7-7
D: TRBD2
J: TRBJ2-2
size: few
DNA: TGTGCTAGCAGCTTAGGGACTAGCCCGAACACCGGGGAGCTGTTTTTT
CDR3: CASSLGTSPNTGELFF

V: TRBV6-2/TRBV6-3
D: TRBD2
J: TRBJ2-1
size: .
DNA: TGTGCCAGCAGTCACGGGAGGGGTGTCGATGAGCAGTTCTTC
CDR3: CASSHGRGVDEQFF

V: TRBV20-1
D: .
J: TRBJ1-1
size: .
DNA: TGCAGTGCCCCTTGGGTTGGGAGGAACACTGAAGCTTTCTTT
CDR3: CSAPWVGRNTEAFF

V: TRBV20-1
D: .
J: TRBJ2-1
size: .
DNA: TGCAGTGCTCCACCCGGGGCTAGCGCCTACAATGAGCAGTTCTTC
CDR3: CSAPPGASAYNEQFF

V: TRBV19
D: TRBD1
J: TRBJ2-2
size: once
DNA: TGTGCCAGTAGCATCGACAGGGCCGGGGAGCTGTTTTTT
CDR3: CASSIDRAGELFF

V: TRBV20-1
D: TRBD2
J: TRBJ2-1
size: few
DNA: TGCAGTGCAAAGGGACTAAGTGAGCAGTTCTTC
CDR3: CSAKGLSEQFF

V: TRBV30
D: .
J: TRBJ1-1
size: .
DNA: TGTGCCTGGAGTCCACCATTTACAGGACCCACTGAAGCTTTCTTT
CDR3: CAWSPPFTGPTEAFF

V: TRBV19
D: TRBD1
J: TRBJ2-7
size: once
DNA: TGTGCCAGTAGTTCTGGACAGGGGGCCCACGAGCAGTACTTC
CDR3: CASSSGQGAHEQYF

V: TRBV7-9
D: TRBD1
J: TRBJ2-5
size: few
DNA: TGTGCCAGCAGCTCCGGGACAGGGATGGCCGAGACCCAGTACTTC
CDR3: CASSSGTGMAETQYF

V: TRBV15
D: .
J: TRBJ1-2
size: few
DNA: TGTGCCACCAGCAGCTCCAACGAGGGCTACACCTTC
CDR3: CATSSSNEGYTF

V: TRBV5-1
D: TRBD1
J: TRBJ1-4
size: once
DNA: TGCGCCAGCAGCCCTGGGACAGGGGGCTCTGAAAAACTGTTTTTT
CDR3: CASSPGTGGSEKLFF

V: TRBV7-9
D: .
J: TRBJ1-1
size: .
DNA: TGTGCCAGCAGCTTTTCAGTTGTGAACACTGAAGCTTTCTTT
CDR3: CASSFSVVNTEAFF

V: TRBV20-1
D: TRBD2
J: TRBJ2-3
size: many
DNA: TGCAGTGCCAAGGGACTAGCGGGAGTGGGGGATGGGACCACAGATACGCAGTATTTT
CDR3: CSAKGLAGVGDGTTDTQYF

V: TRBV30
D: .
J: TRBJ1-2
size: .
DNA: TGTGCCTGGAGTGTAAGCCGGGCTGGCTACACCTTC
CDR3: CAWSVSRAGYTF

V: TRBV24-1
D: TRBD1
J: TRBJ1-2
size: few
DNA: TGTGCCACCAGTGATCCGGGACAGGGTTCCTATGGCTACACCTTC
CDR3: CATSDPGQGSYGYTF

V: TRBV19
D: .
J: TRBJ1-1
size: .
DNA: TGTGCCAGTAGTATGCCAGCCCTTGGGAGGAGCACTGAAGCTTTCTTT
CDR3: CASSMPALGRSTEAFF

V: TRBV20-1
D: .
J: TRBJ1-5
size: few
DNA: TGCAGTGCTACCGAGCCGGGACACAACGCGGATCAGCCCCAGCATTTT
CDR3: CSATEPGHNADQPQHF

V: TRBV12-3/TRBV12-4
D: .
J: TRBJ1-3
size: .
DNA: TGTGCCAGCAGTTCCTTGGGGGCTAGTGGAAACACCATATATTTT
CDR3: CASSSLGASGNTIYF